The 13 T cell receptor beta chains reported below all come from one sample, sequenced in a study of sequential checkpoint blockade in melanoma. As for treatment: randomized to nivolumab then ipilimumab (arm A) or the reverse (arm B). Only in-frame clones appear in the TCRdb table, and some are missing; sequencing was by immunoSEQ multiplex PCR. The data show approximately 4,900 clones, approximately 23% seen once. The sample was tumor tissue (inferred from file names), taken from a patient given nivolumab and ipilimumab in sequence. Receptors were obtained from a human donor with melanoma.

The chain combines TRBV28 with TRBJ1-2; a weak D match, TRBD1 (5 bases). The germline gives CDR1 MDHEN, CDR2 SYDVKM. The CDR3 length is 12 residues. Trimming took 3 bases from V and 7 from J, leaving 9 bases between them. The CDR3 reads CASSLGDFGYTF. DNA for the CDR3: TGTGCCAGCAGTTTGGGGGATTTTGGCTACACCTTC.

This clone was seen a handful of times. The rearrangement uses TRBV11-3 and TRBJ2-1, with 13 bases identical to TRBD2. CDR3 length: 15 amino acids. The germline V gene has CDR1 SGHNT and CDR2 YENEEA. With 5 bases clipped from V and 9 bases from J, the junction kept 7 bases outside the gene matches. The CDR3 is CASSPTSGGAPEQFF. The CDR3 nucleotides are TGTGCCAGCAGCCCTACTAGCGGGGGGGCCCCTGAGCAGTTCTTC. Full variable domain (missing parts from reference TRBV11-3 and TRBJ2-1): EAGVVQSPRYKIIEKKQPVAFWCNPISGHNTLYWYLQNLGQGPELLIRYENEEAVDDSQLPKDRFSAERLKGVDSTLKIQPAELGDSAVYLCASSPTSGGAPEQFFGPGTRLTVL.

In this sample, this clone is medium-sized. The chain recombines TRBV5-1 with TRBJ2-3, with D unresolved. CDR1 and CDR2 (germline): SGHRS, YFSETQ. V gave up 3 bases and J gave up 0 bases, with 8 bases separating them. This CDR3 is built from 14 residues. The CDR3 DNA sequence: TGCGCCAGCAGCTGGACGGTTAGCACAGATACGCAGTATTTT. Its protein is CASSWTVSTDTQYF.

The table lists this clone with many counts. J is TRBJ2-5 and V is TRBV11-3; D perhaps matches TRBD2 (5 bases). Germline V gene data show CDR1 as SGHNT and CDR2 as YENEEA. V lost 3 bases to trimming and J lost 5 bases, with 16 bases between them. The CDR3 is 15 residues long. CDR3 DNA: TGTGCCAGCAGCTTGGTATCCATGGGGAGTGAGACCCAGTACTTC. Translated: CASSLVSMGSETQYF.

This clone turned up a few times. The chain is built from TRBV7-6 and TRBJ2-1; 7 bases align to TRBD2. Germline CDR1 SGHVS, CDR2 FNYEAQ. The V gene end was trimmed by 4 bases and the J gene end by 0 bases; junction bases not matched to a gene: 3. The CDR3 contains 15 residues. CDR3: CASSSLANSYNEQFF. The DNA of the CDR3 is TGTGCCAGCAGCTCACTAGCGAACTCCTACAATGAGCAGTTCTTC.

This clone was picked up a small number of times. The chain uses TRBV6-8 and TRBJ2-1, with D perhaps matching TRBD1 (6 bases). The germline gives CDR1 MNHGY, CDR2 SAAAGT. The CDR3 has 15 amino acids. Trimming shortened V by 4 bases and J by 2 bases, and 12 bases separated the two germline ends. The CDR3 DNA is TGTGCCAGCAGTTCTTACAGGGCCACCTACAATGAGCAGTTCTTC. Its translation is CASSSYRATYNEQFF.

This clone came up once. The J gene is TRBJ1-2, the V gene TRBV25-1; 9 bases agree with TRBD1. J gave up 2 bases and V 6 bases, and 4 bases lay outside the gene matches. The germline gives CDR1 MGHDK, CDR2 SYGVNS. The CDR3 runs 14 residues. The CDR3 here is CASRKQGANYGYTF. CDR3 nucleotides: TGTGCCAGCAGAAAACAGGGGGCGAACTATGGCTACACCTTC.

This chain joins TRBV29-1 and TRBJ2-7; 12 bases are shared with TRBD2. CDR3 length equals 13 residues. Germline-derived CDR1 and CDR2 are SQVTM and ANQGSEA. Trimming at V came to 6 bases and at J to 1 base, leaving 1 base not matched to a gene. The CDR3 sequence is CSVGLAGSYEQYF. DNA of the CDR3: TGCAGCGTAGGACTAGCGGGGTCCTACGAGCAGTACTTC.

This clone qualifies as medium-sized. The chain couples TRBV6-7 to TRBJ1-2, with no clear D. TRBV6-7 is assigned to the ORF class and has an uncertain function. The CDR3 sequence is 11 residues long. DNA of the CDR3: TGTGGCACGTGGGCTAACTATGGCTACACCTTC. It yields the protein CGTWANYGYTF.

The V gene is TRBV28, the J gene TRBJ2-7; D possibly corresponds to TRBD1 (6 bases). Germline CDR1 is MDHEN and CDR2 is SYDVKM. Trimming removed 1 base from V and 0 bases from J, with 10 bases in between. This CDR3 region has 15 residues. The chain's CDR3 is CASSLSGTFSYEQYF. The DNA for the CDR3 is TGTGCCAGCAGTTTATCCGGGACATTCTCCTACGAGCAGTACTTC.

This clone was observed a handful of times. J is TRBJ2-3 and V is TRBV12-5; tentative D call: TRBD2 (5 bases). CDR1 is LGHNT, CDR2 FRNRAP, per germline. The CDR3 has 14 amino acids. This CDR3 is CASGPSWSSDTQYF. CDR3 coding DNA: TGTGCCAGCGGCCCTTCCTGGTCTTCAGATACGCAGTATTTT.

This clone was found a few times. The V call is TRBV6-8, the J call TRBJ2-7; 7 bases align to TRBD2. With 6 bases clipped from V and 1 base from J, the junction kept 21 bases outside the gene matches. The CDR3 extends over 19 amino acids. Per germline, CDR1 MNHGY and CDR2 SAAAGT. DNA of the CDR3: TGTGCCAGCAGAGACCGGGAAGGGAGGGTCGGTCTACGTTCCTACGAGCAGTACTTC. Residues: CASRDREGRVGLRSYEQYF.

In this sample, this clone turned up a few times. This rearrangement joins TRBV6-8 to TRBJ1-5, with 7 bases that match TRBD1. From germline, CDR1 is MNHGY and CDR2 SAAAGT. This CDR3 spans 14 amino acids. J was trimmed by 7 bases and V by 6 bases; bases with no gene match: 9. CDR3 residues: CASSYSKQGQPQHF. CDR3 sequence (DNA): TGTGCCAGCAGCTATTCGAAACAGGGGCAGCCCCAGCATTTT.